This is a list of T cell receptor beta chains from one sample in a study of blood T cell repertoires in COVID-19. Some clones are missing from TCRdb's copy, which holds only in-frame ones; the method was immunoSEQ multiplex PCR. The sample lists around 22,000 clones; 75% to 90% were seen once. The sequenced sample consisted of peripheral blood. These TCRs come from a human donor with active COVID-19. The donor label of this sample is uncertain. Each CDR3 is given with its conserved first and last residue. A D gene is named only where the DNA matches it firmly. Only part of the rows carry a size: once, few, many, or a class if the clone is expanded.

d_call	j_call	clone_size	v_call	cdr3_nt	cdr3_aa
TRBD2	TRBJ2-1	-	TRBV11-2	TGTGCCAGCAGCCCCCTAAACGCGGGGGGGCTCGCCAATGAGCAGTTCTTC	CASSPLNAGGLANEQFF
TRBD2	TRBJ2-5	-	TRBV3-1/TRBV3-2	TGTGCCAGCAGCCTCCCGGGACTAGATCCGGAGACCCAGTACTTC	CASSLPGLDPETQYF
TRBD2	TRBJ2-7	-	TRBV18	TGTGCCAGCTCACCACCGGGCCTAGCGGGGGTCTACGAGCAGTACTTC	CASSPPGLAGVYEQYF
-	TRBJ1-2	-	TRBV2	TGTGCCAGCAGTGTCCCCTCAAGGACAGAAGTTCTTATTAGTTACACCTTC	CASSVPSRTEVLISYTF
-	TRBJ2-5	-	TRBV27	TGTGCCAGCAGAGTACGGGGTTGGCAAGAGACCCAGTACTTC	CASRVRGWQETQYF
-	TRBJ1-6	-	TRBV7-2	TGTGCCAGCAGCTTAGGGCAAGTGGGGGGAGATTCACCCCTCCACTTT	CASSLGQVGGDSPLHF
-	TRBJ2-1	-	TRBV19	TGTGCCAGTAGTACCTCCGGGGGGCCCACCGGCTACAATGAGCAGTTCTTC	CASSTSGGPTGYNEQFF
-	TRBJ2-1	-	TRBV27	TGTGCCAGCAGTTTACGGAGCTCCTACAATGAGCAGTTCTTC	CASSLRSSYNEQFF
TRBD1	TRBJ2-4	-	TRBV18	TGTGCCAGCTCAGTGACGGGACAGGGTTTCATTCAGTACTTC	CASSVTGQGFIQYF
TRBD1	TRBJ1-5	few	TRBV19	TGTGCCAGTAGCGGACAGGGGGCTCGGCAGCCCCAGCATTTT	CASSGQGARQPQHF
TRBD1	TRBJ2-3	-	TRBV6-5	TGTGCCAGCAGTTACCAGGGACAGGGTATGACAGATACGCAGTATTTT	CASSYQGQGMTDTQYF
TRBD1	TRBJ2-6	-	TRBV5-1	TGCGCCAGCAGCTTCGGACAGGGGGCTACACTCTCTGGGGCCAACGTCCTGACTTTC	CASSFGQGATLSGANVLTF
-	TRBJ2-7	-	TRBV4-1	TGCGCCAGCAGCCAACTACTGAGGGTCGAGCAGTACTTC	CASSQLLRVEQYF
-	TRBJ2-1	-	TRBV9	TGTGCCAGCAGCGTAGCTACTCGGAATGAGCAGTTCTTC	CASSVATRNEQFF
-	TRBJ2-3	few	TRBV9	TGTGCCAGCAGCGTAGCGGGACACTACACAGATACGCAGTATTTT	CASSVAGHYTDTQYF
-	TRBJ2-1	-	TRBV7-9	TGTGCCAGCAGCTTGACTCAGGGCAACAATGAGCAGTTCTTC	CASSLTQGNNEQFF
TRBD2	TRBJ2-3	-	TRBV6-5	TGTGCCAGCAGGCTTACTAGCGGGGAGGATACGCAGTATTTT	CASRLTSGEDTQYF
-	TRBJ1-2	-	TRBV5-1	TGCGCCAGCAGCTTGGTCGGGGACTATGGCTACACCTTC	CASSLVGDYGYTF
-	TRBJ1-2	-	TRBV6-4	TGTGCCAGCAGACGACAAACGGGGGACTATGGCTACACCTTC	CASRRQTGDYGYTF
TRBD1	TRBJ2-1	-	TRBV27	TGTGCCAGCAAGGTGGACAGGGACTACAATGAGCAGTTCTTC	CASKVDRDYNEQFF
-	TRBJ1-1	-	TRBV18	TGTGCCTCGGGCAGGGATTGGACTGAAGCTTTCTTT	CASGRDWTEAFF
TRBD2	TRBJ2-3	-	TRBV24-1	TGTGCCACCAGTGATTCAAGCGGGAGGGCAACAGATACGCAGTATTTT	CATSDSSGRATDTQYF
-	TRBJ2-5	-	TRBV19	TGTGCCAGTAGTATTCTAGTTCAAGAGACCCAGTACTTC	CASSILVQETQYF
TRBD1	TRBJ2-3	-	TRBV7-9	TGTGCCAGCAGCCCCCGGACAGGGAACCATGGCGCAGATACGCAGTATTTT	CASSPRTGNHGADTQYF
TRBD1	TRBJ1-1	-	TRBV18	TGTGCCAGCTCACGGACAGGGGGCGCAGGGGACACTGAAGCTTTCTTT	CASSRTGGAGDTEAFF
-	TRBJ2-6	-	TRBV5-1	TGCGCCAGCAGCTTAGTCCCCAGGGTGGCTTCTGGGGCCAACGTCCTGACTTTC	CASSLVPRVASGANVLTF
-	TRBJ1-2	-	TRBV19	TGTGCCAGTAGTATAGGATACCAGGTCGTCTATGGCTACACCTTC	CASSIGYQVVYGYTF
TRBD1	TRBJ2-3	-	TRBV7-3	TGTGCCAGCAGCTTAGCGGGACAGGGGACAGATACGCAGTATTTT	CASSLAGQGTDTQYF
TRBD1	TRBJ2-7	few	TRBV7-8	TGTGCCAGCAGCGGGAGGACAGGGTTCGACGAGCAGTACTTC	CASSGRTGFDEQYF
-	TRBJ2-1	-	TRBV5-1	TGCGCCAGCAGCCCGCTCTTTGGGGGCTACTCCTACAATGAGCAGTTCTTC	CASSPLFGGYSYNEQFF
-	TRBJ1-4	-	TRBV11-3	TGTGCCAGCAGCTTAGATGGGGCCTCGCCAACTAATGAAAAACTGTTTTTT	CASSLDGASPTNEKLFF
TRBD1	TRBJ2-7	-	TRBV3-1/TRBV3-2	TGTGCCAGCAGCCAAAGACAGGGGACCTACGAGCAGTACTTC	CASSQRQGTYEQYF
TRBD2	TRBJ2-3	-	TRBV7-9	TGTGCCAGCAGCCCACTAGCGGGGGAGTACTCTAGCACAGATACGCAGTATTTT	CASSPLAGEYSSTDTQYF
TRBD1	TRBJ1-5	-	TRBV3-1/TRBV3-2	TGTGCCAGCAGCCCCTCCGGGACAGGGGGCTTTCAGCCCCAGCATTTT	CASSPSGTGGFQPQHF
-	TRBJ1-2	-	TRBV4-3	TGCGCCAGCAGCCAAGTTATGTACAGCAGTTATGGCTACACCTTC	CASSQVMYSSYGYTF
TRBD1	TRBJ1-4	few	TRBV7-9	TGTGCCAGCACCGAACAGGGGGCAAGTGAAAAACTGTTTTTT	CASTEQGASEKLFF
TRBD1	TRBJ2-1	medium-sized	TRBV29-1	TGCAGCGTTGAAGTGTGGGACAGCTCCTACAATGAGCAGTTCTTC	CSVEVWDSSYNEQFF
-	TRBJ2-1	-	TRBV6-5	TGTGCCAGCAGTTACTCGAACGGGGGTGAGCAGTTCTTC	CASSYSNGGEQFF
-	TRBJ2-7	-	TRBV18	TGTGCCAGCTCACCAGGACAGATCTACGAGCAGTACTTC	CASSPGQIYEQYF
TRBD2	TRBJ2-2	once	TRBV10-1	TGCGCCAGCAGTAACCCGACCAGCGGGGGGCCGGGGACCGGGGAGCTGTTTTTT	CASSNPTSGGPGTGELFF
-	TRBJ2-1	-	TRBV11-3	TGTGCCAGCAGCGAGCAGGGTCAGGGCACCGGAAATGAGCAGTTCTTC	CASSEQGQGTGNEQFF
TRBD1	TRBJ1-6	few	TRBV5-1	TGCGCCAGCAGCTTGGCAGACAGGGTGGGTAATTCACCCCTCCACTTT	CASSLADRVGNSPLHF
-	TRBJ1-4	-	TRBV4-1	TGCGCCAGCAGCCAAGATCGCGGGGGCACTTGGGGGGCGGATGAAAAACTGTTTTTT	CASSQDRGGTWGADEKLFF
TRBD2	TRBJ2-7	-	TRBV9	TGTGCCAGCAGCGGCCAAGCGGGAGCCCCCGAGCAGTACTTC	CASSGQAGAPEQYF
-	TRBJ1-2	once	TRBV7-8	TGTGCCAGCAGCTTAGATAGCTATGGCTACACCTTC	CASSLDSYGYTF
-	TRBJ1-2	-	TRBV28	TGTGCCAGCAGGGGAACGACAGGTCTTGCACGCTATGGCTACACCTTC	CASRGTTGLARYGYTF
TRBD1	TRBJ2-7	once	TRBV5-1	TGCGCCAGCAGCGGGACAGGGGGCTCTGTGGACGAGCAGTACTTC	CASSGTGGSVDEQYF
TRBD1	TRBJ2-2	-	TRBV11-3	TGTGCCAGCAGCGAAAGTTGGGGGACAGGGGGCCGGGGATGGGCCGGGGAGCTGTTTTTT	CASSESWGTGGRGWAGELFF
-	TRBJ1-2	-	TRBV7-2	TGTGCCAGCAGCGGCCCAGGGACTTATGGCTACACCTTC	CASSGPGTYGYTF
-	TRBJ2-7	-	TRBV5-1	TGCGCCAGCAGCCCGGGTGGCCAAGCCTACGAGCAGTACTTC	CASSPGGQAYEQYF